The T cell receptor beta chain described here comes from a study of CD8+CD57+ T cells in acquired aplastic anemia. It was genomic DNA that served as the template for profiling TCR beta VDJ and CDR3. From the reads, TCRdb called clonotypes with MiXCR, one entry per CDR3 protein. The table has under 200,000 distinct CDR3 sequences, about two thirds seen once. Patients who underwent sequencing had shown CD8+CD57+ cell expansion by flow cytometry. Patients had not yet gotten any therapy when their blood was taken for sampling. This CDR3 comprises 15 residues. Germline loops: CDR1 MNHEY, CDR2 SVGEGT. For this clonotype: This sequence may be a read error, since a much larger clone differs from it by one base.

The sequence derives from a human donor with aplastic anemia. The material sequenced was sorted CD4+, CD8+, or CD8+CD57+ T cells (not recorded which) from PBMCs. The V and J genes are TRBV6-2 or TRBV6-3 and TRBJ2-3, with 9 bases lining up with TRBD1. Written as DNA, the CDR3 is TGTACCAGCAGGACCGGGACAGGGAGCACAGATACGCAGTATTTT. This gives the protein CTSRTGTGSTDTQYF.